This T cell receptor beta chain comes out of a study of blood T cell repertoires in COVID-19. Study at large: PBMCs, B-cell-depleted T cells, or T cells provided the cDNA or gDNA that made up the material.

Germline assignment: CDR1 SGHAT and CDR2 FQDESV (reference sequence). V was shortened by 3 bases and J by 2 bases, with 7 bases between the two germline ends. The length of the CDR3 is 14 residues. Original processing notes: Reference gene primer amplification gave estimated nucleated cell counts. Sequencing was performed with immunoSEQ multiplex PCR; in TCRdb, only in-frame clones are kept and a portion is missing. V, J and clone size derive from that table, while D and trimming were established from the DNA sequence. The sample lists some 170,000 clones; about 78% were seen once. This sequence originates from a woman between 50 and 59 years old with active or convalescent COVID-19. The sequenced material came from peripheral blood. J is TRBJ2-2 and V is TRBV11-1; D remains unclear. This CDR3 is CASSLSPNTGELFF. The CDR3 DNA sequence: TGTGCCAGCAGCTTGAGCCCAAACACCGGGGAGCTGTTTTTT.